The rows below give T cell receptor beta chains drawn from one sample of a study of shared clonotypes between healthy human individuals. Data came from immunoSEQ multiplex PCR; TCRdb stores just in-frame clones and leaves some out. Of about 2.4 million clones listed, approximately 90% are singletons. Material: naive CD4+ T cells sorted from blood. The receptors stem from a man aged 18 to 35 in good health. The CDR3 runs from the conserved cysteine through the conserved F or W. The D gene is left open where the match is weak. Where a row states a size, it is once, few, many or the class of an expanded clone; other rows omit it.

J gene	clone size	V gene	D gene	CDR3 DNA	CDR3 protein
TRBJ1-1	once	TRBV6-5	NA	TGTGCCAGCAGTTTGACCGAAGGGACTGAAGCTTTCTTT	CASSLTEGTEAFF
TRBJ2-3	NA	TRBV11-2	NA	TGTGCCAGCAGCTTATATCGGAGGGGGGGCCGCGCAGATACGCAGTATTTT	CASSLYRRGGRADTQYF
TRBJ2-5	once	TRBV19	NA	TGTGCCAGTAGTTCCGGCCGGGGATATGGGCAAGAGACCCAGTACTTC	CASSSGRGYGQETQYF
TRBJ1-2	NA	TRBV28	NA	TGTGCCAGCAGTTTATACTTTGGGGGGGTGAATCGCTACACCTTC	CASSLYFGGVNRYTF
TRBJ1-1	few	TRBV29-1	NA	TGCAGCGTTTGGACTCGCCTCACGACTGAAGCTTTCTTT	CSVWTRLTTEAFF
TRBJ2-2	once	TRBV7-7	TRBD1	TGTGCTAGCAGCCTCGGGACAGGGTTCGCCGGGGAGCTGTTTTTT	CASSLGTGFAGELFF
TRBJ2-7	NA	TRBV4-1	TRBD2	TGCGCCAGCAGTGGGAGGGCGGGAGTGGGATACGAGCAGTACTTC	CASSGRAGVGYEQYF
TRBJ1-5	NA	TRBV15	NA	TGTGCCACCAGCAGAGATCCACAGCTTAGCAATCAGCCCCAGCATTTT	CATSRDPQLSNQPQHF
TRBJ2-3	once	TRBV9	NA	TGTGCCAGCAGCCTTAGGGGACTGGATCAGAGGGATACGCAGTATTTT	CASSLRGLDQRDTQYF
TRBJ2-3	NA	TRBV7-9	NA	TGTGCCAGCAGCTTTTCGGATACGCAGTATTTT	CASSFSDTQYF
TRBJ1-2	NA	TRBV28	NA	TGTGCCAGCAGCCCTACAGGTCCTCTCACCAACTATGGCTACACCTTC	CASSPTGPLTNYGYTF
TRBJ2-7	NA	TRBV20-1	NA	TGCAGTGTCTCGGGATCCTCCAAGCAGTACTTC	CSVSGSSKQYF
TRBJ2-5	NA	TRBV2	TRBD1	TGTGCCAGCAGGACAGGGGGGGGACCCAAAGAGACCCAGTACTTC	CASRTGGGPKETQYF
TRBJ2-1	NA	TRBV7-6	TRBD2	TGTGCCAGCAGCTTAGGGAGCGGGGGGGGCAACAATGAGCAGTTCTTC	CASSLGSGGGNNEQFF
TRBJ1-2	NA	TRBV2	NA	TGTGCCAGCAGCGAACAGGGTTATGGCTACACCTTC	CASSEQGYGYTF
TRBJ1-2	NA	TRBV13	TRBD1	TGTGCCAGCAGCCAAGGACAGGGCGGCTACACCTTC	CASSQGQGGYTF
TRBJ2-5	NA	TRBV5-5	NA	TGTGCCAGCAGGGGACGGGGAATAGGGGAGACCCAGTACTTC	CASRGRGIGETQYF
TRBJ2-1	NA	TRBV4-1	TRBD2	TGCGCCAGCAGCCGCACGGGGGGTTTCGGTGAGCAGTTCTTC	CASSRTGGFGEQFF